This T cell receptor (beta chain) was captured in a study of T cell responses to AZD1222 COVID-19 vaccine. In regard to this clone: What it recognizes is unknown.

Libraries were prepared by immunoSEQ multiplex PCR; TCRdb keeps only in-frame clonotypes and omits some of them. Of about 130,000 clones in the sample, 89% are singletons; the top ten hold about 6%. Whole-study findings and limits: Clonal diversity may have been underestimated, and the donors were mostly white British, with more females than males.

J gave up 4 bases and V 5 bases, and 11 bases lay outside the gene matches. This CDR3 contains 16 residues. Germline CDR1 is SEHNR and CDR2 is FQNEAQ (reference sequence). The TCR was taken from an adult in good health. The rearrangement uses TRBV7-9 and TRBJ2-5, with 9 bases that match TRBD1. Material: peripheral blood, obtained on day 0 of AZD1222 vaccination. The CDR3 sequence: CASSLLGTGNRETQYF. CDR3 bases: TGTGCCAGCAGCCTACTCGGGACAGGGAATAGAGAGACCCAGTACTTC.